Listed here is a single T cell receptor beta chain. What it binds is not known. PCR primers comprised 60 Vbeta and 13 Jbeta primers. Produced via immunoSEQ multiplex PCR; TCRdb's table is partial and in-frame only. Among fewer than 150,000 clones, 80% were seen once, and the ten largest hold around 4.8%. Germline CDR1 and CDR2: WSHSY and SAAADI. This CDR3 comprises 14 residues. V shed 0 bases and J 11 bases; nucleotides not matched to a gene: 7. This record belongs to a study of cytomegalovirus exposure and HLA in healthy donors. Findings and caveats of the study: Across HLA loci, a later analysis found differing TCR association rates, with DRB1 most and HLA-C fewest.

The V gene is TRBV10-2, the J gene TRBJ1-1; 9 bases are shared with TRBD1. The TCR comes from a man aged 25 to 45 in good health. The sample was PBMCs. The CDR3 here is CASSESPGQGGAFF. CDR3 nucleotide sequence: TGCGCCAGCAGTGAGTCACCGGGACAGGGTGGGGCTTTCTTT.